This record covers a single T cell receptor beta chain. Its target is unknown. The data derive from a study of T cell responses to AZD1222 COVID-19 vaccine. The study's findings and limits: Following two doses of AZD1222, Spike-specific TCR breadth and depth rose. Females outnumbered males among donors, who were mostly white British; clonal diversity was possibly underestimated. Scientists sampled the repertoires only once the peak T cell response had passed. With dominance at 160-218 and 743-854, vaccine-associated CD4 TCRs spanned spike.

TCRdb's table, derived via immunoSEQ multiplex PCR, lists solely in-frame clones and lacks some. The sample lists about 140,000 clones, roughly 92% occurring once. This CDR3 has 13 residues. V was trimmed by 10 bases and J by 2 bases, leaving 12 bases between them. Germline V gene sequence: CDR1 MNHEY, CDR2 SVGAGI. The V gene is TRBV6-5, the J gene TRBJ1-5; no definite D call. This TCR came from an adult who received the AZD1222 COVID-19 vaccine. The input for sequencing was peripheral blood, taken 28 days after the second AZD1222 dose. The CDR3 sequence is CAIRLGGNQPQHF. As DNA, the CDR3 is TGTGCCATCAGACTCGGGGGCAATCAGCCCCAGCATTTT.